This TCR beta chain stems from a study of Ad26.COV2.S vaccination and SARS-CoV-2 variants. As for treatment: 19 received Ad26.COV2.S at low or high dose, single or two shots; five or six received placebo; per-sample allocation not given. Sample collection was performed on day 63 after the first vaccine or placebo injection. The CDR3 has 11 amino acids. V gave up 7 bases and J gave up 8 bases, with 11 bases separating them. CDR1 and CDR2 (germline): MNHEY, SVGAGI. TCRdb's copy holds only in-frame clones and misses some; the assay was immunoSEQ multiplex PCR. Of some 300,000 clones listed, about 82% are singletons.

The chain uses TRBV6-5 and TRBJ1-2; perhaps TRBD1 as D (5 bases). This clonotype was obtained from a person aged 18-65 years who received the Ad26.COV2.S COVID-19 vaccine or a placebo. Sequencing used peripheral blood, obtained in a trial of Ad26.COV2.S vaccine versus placebo. The CDR3 bases are TGTGCCAGCATGGGGGTCAGGGGCTACACCTTC. Translated: CASMGVRGYTF.